This T cell receptor (beta chain) was identified in a study of CXCR3-negative and CXCR3-positive naive CD8 T cells. Turning to the study itself: Per library, roughly 1.6 +/- 0.3 million reads; 130 million to 150 million TRB reads overall.

Whole-study findings and limits: Hydrophobicity was higher for TRB CDR3s found in CXCR3-positive naive cells than in CXCR3-negative naive cells. Memory CD8+ cells showed much lower diversity, while both naive subsets were comparably high.

As to this clonotype: Antigen specificity is unknown.

The authors made the TRB cDNA libraries by 5' RACE using UMI labels. TCRdb re-called the 5' RACE reads; every CDR3 protein appears as one record, without DNA. The sample's table shows nearly 110,000 distinct CDR3 sequences. Germline CDR1 is SGDLS and CDR2 is YYNGEE. The CDR3 contains 15 residues. The chain is built from TRBV9 and TRBJ2-5; TCRdb names TRBD1, which stays unverified in the absence of DNA. Sequencing used naive CXCR3+ CD8+ T cells from blood. Subset of the sample: CD45RO-CCR7+CD27+CD95- naive CD8+ T cells expressing CXCR3 (TNR3+). The TCR sequence derives from a human donor in good health. Some clones in this sample may be carry-over from other donors' samples. CDR3 amino acids: CASSVQGAPQETQYF.